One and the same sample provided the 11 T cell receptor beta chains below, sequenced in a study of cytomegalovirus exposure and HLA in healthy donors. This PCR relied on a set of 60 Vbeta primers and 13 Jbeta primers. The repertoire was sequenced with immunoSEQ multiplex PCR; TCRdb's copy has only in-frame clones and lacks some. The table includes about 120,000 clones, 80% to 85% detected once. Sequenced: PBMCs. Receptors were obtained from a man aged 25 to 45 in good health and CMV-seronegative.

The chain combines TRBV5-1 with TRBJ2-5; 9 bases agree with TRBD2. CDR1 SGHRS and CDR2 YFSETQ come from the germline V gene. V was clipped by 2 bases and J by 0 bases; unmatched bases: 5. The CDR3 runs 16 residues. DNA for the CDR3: TGCGCCAGCAGCTTAGTAGCGGGGGCCAACCAAGAGACCCAGTACTTC. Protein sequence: CASSLVAGANQETQYF.

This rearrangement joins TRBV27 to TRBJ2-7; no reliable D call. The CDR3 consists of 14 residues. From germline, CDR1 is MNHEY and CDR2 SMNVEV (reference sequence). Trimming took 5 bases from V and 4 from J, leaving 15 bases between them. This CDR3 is CASSRSRARYEQYF. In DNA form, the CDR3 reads TGTGCCAGCAGTAGATCGAGAGCGCGGTACGAGCAGTACTTC.

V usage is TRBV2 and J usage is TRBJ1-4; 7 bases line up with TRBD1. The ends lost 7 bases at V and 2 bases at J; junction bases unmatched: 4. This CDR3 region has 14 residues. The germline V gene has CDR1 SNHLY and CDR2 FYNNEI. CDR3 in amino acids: CASTAQGTNEKLFF. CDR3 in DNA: TGTGCCAGCACCGCACAGGGGACTAATGAAAAACTGTTTTTT.

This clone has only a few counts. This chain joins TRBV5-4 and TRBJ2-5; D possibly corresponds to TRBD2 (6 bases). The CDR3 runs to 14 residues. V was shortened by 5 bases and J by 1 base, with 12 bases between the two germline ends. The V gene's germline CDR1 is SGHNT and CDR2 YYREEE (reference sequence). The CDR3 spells CASSIAGIQETQYF. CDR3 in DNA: TGTGCCAGCAGTATCGCGGGGATCCAAGAGACCCAGTACTTC. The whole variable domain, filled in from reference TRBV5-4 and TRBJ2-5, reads ETGVTQSPTHLIKTRGQQVTLRCSSQSGHNTVSWYQQALGQGPQFIFQYYREEENGRGNFPPRFSGLQFPNYSSELNVNALELDDSALYLCASSIAGIQETQYFGPGTRLLVL.

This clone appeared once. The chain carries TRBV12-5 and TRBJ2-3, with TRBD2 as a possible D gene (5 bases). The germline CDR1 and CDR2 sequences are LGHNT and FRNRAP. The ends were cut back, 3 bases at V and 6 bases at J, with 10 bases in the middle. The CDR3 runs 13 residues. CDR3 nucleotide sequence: TGTGCTAGTGGTTTCGGGGTTACTGATACGCAGTATTTT. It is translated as CASGFGVTDTQYF. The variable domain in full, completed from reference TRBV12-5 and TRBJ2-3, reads DARVTQTPRHKVTEMGQEVTMRCQPILGHNTVFWYRQTMMQGLELLAYFRNRAPLDDSGMPKDRFSAEMPDATLATLKIQPSEPRDSAVYFCASGFGVTDTQYFGPGTRLTVL.

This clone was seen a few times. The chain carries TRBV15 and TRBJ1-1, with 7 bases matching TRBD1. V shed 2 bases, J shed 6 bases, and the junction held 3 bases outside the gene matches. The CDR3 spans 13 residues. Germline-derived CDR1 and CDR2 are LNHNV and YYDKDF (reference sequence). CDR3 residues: CATSRRQGAEAFF. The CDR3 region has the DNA TGTGCCACCAGCAGAAGACAGGGTGCTGAAGCTTTCTTT. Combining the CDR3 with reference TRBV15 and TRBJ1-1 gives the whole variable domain DAMVIQNPRYQVTQFGKPVTLSCSQTLNHNVMYWYQQKSSQAPKLLFHYYDKDFNNEADTPDNFQSRRPNTSFCFLDIRSPGLGDTAMYLCATSRRQGAEAFFGQGTRLTVV.

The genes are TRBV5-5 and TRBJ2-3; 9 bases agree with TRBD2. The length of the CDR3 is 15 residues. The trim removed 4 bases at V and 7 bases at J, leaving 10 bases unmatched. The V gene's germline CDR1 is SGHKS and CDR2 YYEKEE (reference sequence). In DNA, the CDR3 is TGTGCCAGCAGCCCGACCGGGACTAGCCGGAATACGCAGTATTTT. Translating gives CASSPTGTSRNTQYF.

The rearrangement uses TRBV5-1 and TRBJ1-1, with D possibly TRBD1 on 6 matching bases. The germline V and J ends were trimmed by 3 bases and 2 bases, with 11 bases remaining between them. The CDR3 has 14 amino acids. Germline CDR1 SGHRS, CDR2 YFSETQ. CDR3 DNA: TGCGCCAGCAGCTGGGGGGGCCCTAACACTGAAGCTTTCTTT. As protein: CASSWGGPNTEAFF. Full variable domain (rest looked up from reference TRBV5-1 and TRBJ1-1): KAGVTQTPRYLIKTRGQQVTLSCSPISGHRSVSWYQQTPGQGLQFLFEYFSETQRNKGNFPGRFSGRQFSNSRSEMNVSTLELGDSALYLCASSWGGPNTEAFFGQGTRLTVV.

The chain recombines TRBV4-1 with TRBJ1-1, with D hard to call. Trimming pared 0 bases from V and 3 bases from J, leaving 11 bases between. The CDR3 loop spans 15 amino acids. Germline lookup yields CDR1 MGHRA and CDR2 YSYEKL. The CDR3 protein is CASSQDTTGDTEAFF. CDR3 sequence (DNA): TGCGCCAGCAGCCAAGATACGACGGGTGACACTGAAGCTTTCTTT.

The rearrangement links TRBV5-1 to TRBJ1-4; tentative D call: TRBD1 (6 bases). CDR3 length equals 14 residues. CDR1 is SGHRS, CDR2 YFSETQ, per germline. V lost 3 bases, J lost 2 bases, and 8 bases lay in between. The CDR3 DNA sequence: TGCGCCAGCAGCTCGCAGGGGACTAATGAAAAACTGTTTTTT. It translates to CASSSQGTNEKLFF.

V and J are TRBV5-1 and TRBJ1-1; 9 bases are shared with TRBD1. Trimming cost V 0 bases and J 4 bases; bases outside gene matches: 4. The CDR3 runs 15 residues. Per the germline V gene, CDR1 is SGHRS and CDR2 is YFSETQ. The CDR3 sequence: CASSLGQGGSTEAFF. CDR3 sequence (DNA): TGCGCCAGCAGCTTGGGACAGGGGGGGAGCACTGAAGCTTTCTTT.